This T cell receptor beta chain was retrieved from a study of cytomegalovirus exposure and HLA in healthy donors (dated by TCRdb to 2016 to 2017). Study-level background: An earlier analysis of approximately 640 of the donors reported 250 to 300 Gb of sequence data and about 100 million unique TCR beta sequences from approximately 180 million T cells. Approximately 310 gigabases of sequencing data and tens of millions of unique TCR sequences were included in an early release covering roughly 700 HLA-typed donors. Among the roughly 400 genotyped donors, around 79% belonged to the genetic ancestry cluster associated with self-reported Caucasian donors. The study aimed to test whether cataloging public T cell receptors could reveal signatures of past pathogen exposure. The study used immunosequencing to profile the T cell repertoires of under 700 subjects and linked those repertoires to cytomegalovirus serostatus. In addition to the first cohort of 500 to 850 subjects, a separate validation cohort of 130 or so different subjects was used. High-throughput TCR immunosequencing, statistical association of individual TCRs with disease status, and machine learning were combined to predict cytomegalovirus infection status. In a later analysis, previously published TCR beta repertoires from about 640 donors were re-analyzed and high-resolution HLA genotyping was added so that TCR occurrence patterns could be studied. The later analysis used no new phenotypic data to find candidate immune exposures, relying instead on TCR beta sequences and their occurrence across donors. To decide whether each TCR beta V gene segment behaved as functional or pseudogenic, an earlier analysis of over 500 of the donors relied on high-throughput TCR beta sequencing. Donor age, sex, ethnicity and CMV serostatus were compiled together with the repertoire data. A later genetic analysis used genome-wide SNP genotypes for 398 of the 666 donors, treating that subset as a discovery cohort. Every discovery cohort repertoire had been produced on one sequencing platform. HLA typing covered class I and class II loci at four-digit resolution. The number of typed donors differed by locus: about 620-640 for A, B, C, DRB1 and DQB1; some 540 for DQA1; 606 for DPA1; and some 430 for DPB1. About five DR-DQ haplotypes were handled as single units for association and clustering, since linkage in the cohort was strong. On average, about 200,000 unique TCR beta nucleotide sequences were sequenced per donor among some 420 genotyped donors of the cohort, with roughly 18% of those sequences being non-productive. What the work shows at the level of the full study, not this receptor alone: In vitro tests confirmed that a few of the cytomegalovirus-associated TCR beta chains recognize cytomegalovirus antigens. HLA typing was unavailable for some donors at each locus, so association tests used only the typed subset. Linkage disequilibrium might explain the correlated functional status among segregating V segments, but an unknown experimental factor could not be ruled out. According to a later analysis, most CMV-associated TCR beta chains appeared to be HLA-restricted, and the HLA associations seemed to be driven largely by CMV exposure. The study listed 150 to 200 TCR beta chains as associated with cytomegalovirus. Compared with the 666-donor mean, donors in an Asian-associated ancestry cluster had fewer N-insertions in productive TCRs, according to a later genetic analysis. In an earlier analysis of fewer than 750 of the donors, most TCR beta V segments were observed in productive rearrangements about 87% or about 30% of the time, broadly matching IMGT annotations. A later analysis found that HLA-associated TCR beta chains were more clonally expanded and had lower generation probabilities than equally common non-associated chains. When HLA alleles, especially DR and DQ, strongly co-occurred, TCR associations were difficult to assign to individual alleles. Cytomegalovirus status was reported to be diagnosed by the classifier with high specificity and sensitivity in both the original and validation cohorts. Only TCR beta chains were sequenced in this cohort, and the absence of alpha or paired-chain data limited detectable features. Because counts were too low, about 17 rarely observed V segments, including chromosome 9 orphons, were excluded from the earlier analysis of a few hundred of the donors. Presence/absence analyses assumed roughly uniform sequencing depth across donors, an assumption that may not hold. Some IMGT-functional V segments, including TRBV6-2 and TRBV6-3, could not be told apart with the 87-base-pair reads, so those segments were excluded. A cluster of highly shared sequence variants was judged likely to represent a technical artifact of the sequencing pipeline. It was suggested by the authors that the approach could potentially be generalized to other disease states and immunological phenotypes. A further reported finding was that TCR beta sequences accurately predicted the HLA-A and HLA-B alleles for most subjects in the first cohort. A later analysis reported that several top co-occurrence clusters appeared linked to parvovirus B19, influenza, CMV and Epstein-Barr virus. Specific HLA alleles were associated with over 15,000 TCR beta sequences at a false discovery rate of 0.05 in a later analysis. CMV serostatus was the only immune exposure information available for the cohort. According to a later analysis, TCR association rates differed among HLA loci, with DRB1 alleles showing the most associated TCRs and HLA-C alleles showing the fewest. V-gene and J-gene trimming of TCR beta chains was associated with a missense DCLRE1C variant in a later genetic analysis, and the association was replicated in an independent cohort. Across donors, most TCR sequences were observed very rarely, whereas some public TCRs were present in many individuals.

Libraries were built with the immunoSEQ multiplex PCR assay. A mixture of 60 forward primers for TCR Vbeta segments and 13 reverse primers for TCR Jbeta segments was used in the multiplex PCR. Amplification of the CDR3 region of rearranged TCR beta genes was performed with a multiplex PCR assay on genomic DNA. The Illumina HiSeq System was used to sequence the amplified TCR beta libraries as 87-base-pair reads. Per the authors' processing: A later analysis counted about 80 million unique TCR beta chains across the 690 or so repertoires, and 10 million to 11 million of these chains were shared by at least two donors. To remove PCR and sequencing errors, raw reads were error-corrected and collapsed into unique sequences using a nearest-neighbor algorithm that merged closely related sequences. CDR3 sequences were aligned to IMGT reference sequences to assign V, D and J gene segments. For a sequence to be retained, at least a six-nucleotide match to both a V gene segment and a J gene segment was required. A rearrangement was called productive if the CDR3 had no stop codons and remained in frame with V and J, and every other rearrangement was called non-productive. Following IMGT convention, CDR3 was defined as the stretch from the second conserved V-encoded cysteine up to the conserved J-encoded phenylalanine. The earlier analysis of 500 to 650 of the donors excluded any sequence lacking an unambiguous match to a single V gene segment. An earlier analysis of some 500 of the donors classified V segments as functional when productive rearrangements were above 56.7% and as segregating when the standard deviation between donors was above 5%. A statistical classification framework was developed to diagnose cytomegalovirus status using the catalog of TCR beta chain sequences. In a later analysis, V and J genes were assigned by comparing TCR nucleotide sequences against IMGT/GENE-DB human TR gene sequences. In a later analysis, CDR3 sequences and most-parsimonious VDJ recombination scenarios were assigned using the TCRdist pipeline. A later analysis defined each TCR beta chain by its CDR3 amino acid sequence plus V-gene family, and excluded reads lacking a unique V-gene family. As a way to deal with suspected cross-contamination and a sequencing artifact, a later analysis dropped 450 to 600 nucleotide sequences that were highly shared and had low generation probability. In a later analysis, a clonal expansion index for each public chain was calculated from normalized within-repertoire ranks of inferred template counts. In a later analysis, generation probabilities were computed using a VDJ recombination model fitted to out-of-frame rearrangements, and the results were checked against IGoR. Hypergeometric tests were used in a later analysis to score TCR-TCR, TCR-HLA and TCR-CMV co-occurrence, with a repertoire-size bias correction applied to the TCR pairs. To estimate false discovery rates, a later analysis permuted the HLA or CMV assignments 20 times. In a later analysis, co-occurring TCRs were grouped with DBSCAN, and TCRdist sequence similarity was added when clustering was performed within HLA-allele-positive subsets. Co-occurrence clustering excluded repertoires with fewer than 30,000 or more than 120,000 public chains, plus five with anomalous nucleotide sharing. The clones in this table, taken by TCRdb from immuneACCESS, are in-frame only. Not every clone is retained; where verified, under half of the shortfall comes from an unresolved V gene, and the cause of the rest is unknown. V and J calls and clone size follow that table, whereas D and trimming were derived from the DNA. The sample table records 52,000 or so clones; roughly 76% of these occur just once. The top ten clones comprise 2.5% to 3% of the sample.

The germline V gene (reference sequence) supplies CDR1 MNHEY and CDR2 SMNVEV. Reading from cysteine to phenylalanine, the CDR3 counts 13 amino acids. CDR3 DNA is the only sequence kept; it has 39 bases, read in frame from the first base. The junction shows trimming of 10 bases on V and 3 bases on J, plus 15 bases between the germline ends. In total, around 600 healthy bone marrow donors made up the cohort. At the time of sampling, every cohort member was nominally healthy, though immune exposures that went unrecorded were likely present. The donor was CMV seropositive and was included in the group of about 290 seropositive cohort members. Every donor gave a peripheral blood sample, and the peripheral blood mononuclear cells from that sample were used for TCR beta sequencing. The Qiagen DNeasy Blood Extraction Kit was used to extract genomic DNA from the blood cell samples. As concerns this clone: The antigen it recognizes is unknown. Base qualities are not recorded, but no much larger clone differs from it by a single base.

The rearranged chain carries TRBV27 and TRBJ1-1, and TRBD1 may be the D gene, going by 6 matching bases. The receptor was derived from a woman in her 40s in good health and CMV-seropositive. The sample consisted of PBMCs. The CDR3 in this case is CATRWTVYTEAFF. The bases are TGTGCCACCCGCTGGACAGTCTACACTGAAGCTTTCTTT.